Each of the 5 T cell receptor beta chains below was sequenced from the same sample in a study of OX40 agonist ivuxolimab in advanced cancers. Libraries were prepared by immunoSEQ multiplex PCR; TCRdb keeps only in-frame clonotypes and omits some of them. This table has roughly 100,000 clones, roughly 84% appearing once. The source was CD4+ or CD8+ T cells sorted from blood, collected in a trial of the OX40 agonist ivuxolimab. These receptors were collected from an adult with an advanced solid tumor such as melanoma, head and neck, liver or kidney cancer.

This clone was counted between two and nine times. The chain carries TRBV5-6 and TRBJ2-7, with 9 bases lining up with TRBD2. The CDR3 runs 16 residues. V shed 0 bases, J shed 2 bases, and the junction held 6 bases outside the gene matches. Germline values: CDR1 SGHDT, CDR2 YYEEEE. CDR3 loop: CASSLVSSGRPYEQYF. DNA of the CDR3: TGTGCCAGCAGCTTGGTGTCCAGCGGGAGGCCCTACGAGCAGTACTTC.

The rearrangement uses TRBV4-1 and TRBJ2-7, with D perhaps given as TRBD1 or TRBD2 (6 bases each). The germline V gene encodes CDR1 MGHRA and CDR2 YSYEKL. Between the trimmed V and J ends, which lost 3 bases and 2 bases, there was a span of 17 bases. The CDR3 sequence is 16 residues long. CDR3: CASSHHITRGPYEQYF. DNA of the CDR3: TGCGCCAGCAGCCACCACATCACCCGGGGGCCCTACGAGCAGTACTTC.

This chain joins TRBV5-1 and TRBJ2-5; D is unclear. The V end was cut by 4 bases, the J end by 5 bases, with 12 bases between. Germline CDR1 and CDR2: SGHRS and YFSETQ. The CDR3 has 13 residues. CDR3 loop: CASSPGPRETQYF. The CDR3, as DNA: TGCGCCAGCAGCCCAGGACCTCGGGAGACCCAGTACTTC.

The genes are TRBV27 and TRBJ2-3, with D possibly being TRBD2 (5 bases). This CDR3 is built from 14 residues. Trimming stripped 6 bases from V and 1 base from J, with 11 bases between. Germline CDR1 is MNHEY and CDR2 is SMNVEV (reference sequence). CDR3 sequence reads: CASRWTGGTDTQYF. The DNA of the CDR3 is TGTGCCAGCAGATGGACTGGCGGCACAGATACGCAGTATTTT.

The CDR3 loop reads CASSDSLNEKLFF. The DNA of the CDR3 is TGTGCCAGCAGTGACAGCCTTAATGAAAAACTGTTTTTT. This chain connects TRBV25-1 to TRBJ1-4; D unclear. There are 13 residues in the CDR3. In germline, CDR1 is MGHDK, CDR2 SYGVNS. V shed 3 bases and J shed 4 bases, with 6 bases lying between them.